Given below is one TCR beta chain in context. The CDR3 runs to 16 residues. Germline V gives CDR1 MDHEN, CDR2 SYDVKM. The ends lost 4 bases at V and 3 bases at J; junction bases unmatched: 7. This specimen comes from a study of blood T cell repertoires in COVID-19. As for the study in general: Samples came from the United States, Italy and Spain, spanning acute and convalescent COVID-19. Nucleic acid was either cDNA or gDNA, and it came from T cells, B-cell-depleted T cells, or PBMCs.

In the original workflow: Reference gene primer amplification gave estimated nucleated cell counts. The repertoire was sequenced with immunoSEQ multiplex PCR; TCRdb's copy has only in-frame clones and lacks some. That table gives V, J and clone size, and the DNA gave D and trimming. The table includes approximately 110,000 clones, 65% to 90% detected once. The chain joins TRBV28 to TRBJ1-4; the match to TRBD1 covers 8 bases. The sample comprised peripheral blood. The TCR was taken from a man aged 50-59 years with acute or convalescent COVID-19. For the CDR3, the DNA is TGTGCCAGCAGTTCGATCCAGGGGGCGGCTAATGAAAAACTGTTTTTT. This gives the protein CASSSIQGAANEKLFF.